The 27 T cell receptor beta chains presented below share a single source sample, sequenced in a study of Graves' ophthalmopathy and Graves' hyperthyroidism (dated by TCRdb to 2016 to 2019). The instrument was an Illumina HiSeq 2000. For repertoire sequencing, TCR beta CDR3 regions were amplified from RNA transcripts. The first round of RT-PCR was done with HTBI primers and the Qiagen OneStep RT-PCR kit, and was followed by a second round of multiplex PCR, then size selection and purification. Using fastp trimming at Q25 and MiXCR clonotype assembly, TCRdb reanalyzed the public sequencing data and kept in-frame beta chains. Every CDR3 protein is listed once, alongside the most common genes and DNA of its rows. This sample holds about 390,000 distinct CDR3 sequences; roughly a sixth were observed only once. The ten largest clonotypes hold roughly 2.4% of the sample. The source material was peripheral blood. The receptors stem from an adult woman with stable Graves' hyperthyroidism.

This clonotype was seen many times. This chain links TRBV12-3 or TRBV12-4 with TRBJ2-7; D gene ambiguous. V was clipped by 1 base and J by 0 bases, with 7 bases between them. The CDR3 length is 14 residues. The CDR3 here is CASSLGYSSYEQYF. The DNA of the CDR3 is TGTGCCAGCAGTTTAGGGTACTCCTCCTACGAGCAGTACTTC.

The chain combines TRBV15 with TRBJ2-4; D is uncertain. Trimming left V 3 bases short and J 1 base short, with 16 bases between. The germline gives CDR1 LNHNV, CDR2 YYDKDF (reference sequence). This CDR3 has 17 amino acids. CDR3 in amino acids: CATSSPDPSVAKNIQYF. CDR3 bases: TGTGCCACCAGCAGCCCAGACCCGTCGGTCGCCAAAAACATTCAGTACTTC.

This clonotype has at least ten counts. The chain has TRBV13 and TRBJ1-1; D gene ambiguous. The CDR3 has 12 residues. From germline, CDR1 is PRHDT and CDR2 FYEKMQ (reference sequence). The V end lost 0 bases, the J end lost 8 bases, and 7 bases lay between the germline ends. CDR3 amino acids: CASSLGRPEAFF. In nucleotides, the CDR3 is TGTGCCAGCAGCTTAGGTAGGCCAGAAGCTTTCTTT. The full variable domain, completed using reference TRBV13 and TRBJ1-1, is AAGVIQSPRHLIKEKRETATLKCYPIPRHDTVYWYQQGPGQDPQFLISFYEKMQSDKGSIPDRFSAQQFSDYHSELNMSSLELGDSALYFCASSLGRPEAFFGQGTRLTVV.

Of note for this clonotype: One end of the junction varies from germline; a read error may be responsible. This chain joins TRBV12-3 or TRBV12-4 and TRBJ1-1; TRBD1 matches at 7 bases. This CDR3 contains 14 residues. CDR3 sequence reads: CASFRTGMNNEAFF. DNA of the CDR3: TGTGCCAGCTTTAGGACAGGCATGAACAATGAAGCTTTCTTT.

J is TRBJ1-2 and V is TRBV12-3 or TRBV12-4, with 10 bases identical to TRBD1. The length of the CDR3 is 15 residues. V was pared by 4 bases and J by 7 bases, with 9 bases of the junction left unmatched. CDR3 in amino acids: CASSSRQGARGGYTF. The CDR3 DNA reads TGTGCCAGCAGTTCACGACAGGGGGCGAGGGGTGGCTACACCTTC.

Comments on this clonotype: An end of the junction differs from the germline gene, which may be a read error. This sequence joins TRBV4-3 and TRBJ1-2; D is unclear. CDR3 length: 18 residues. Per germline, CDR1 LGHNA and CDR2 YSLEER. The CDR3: CAGSRKREQNLMNYGYTF. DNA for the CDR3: TGCGCCGGCAGCCGAAAAAGAGAACAGAACCTCATGAACTATGGCTACACCTTC.

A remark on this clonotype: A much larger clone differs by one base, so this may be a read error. This CDR3 is CASGGGLTEACF. CDR3 DNA sequence: TGTGCCAGCGGAGGGGGCCTAACTGAAGCTTGCTTT. The rearrangement uses TRBV2 and TRBJ1-1, with 7 positions matching TRBD1. CDR3 length: 12 residues. Germline V gene sequence: CDR1 SNHLY, CDR2 FYNNEI.

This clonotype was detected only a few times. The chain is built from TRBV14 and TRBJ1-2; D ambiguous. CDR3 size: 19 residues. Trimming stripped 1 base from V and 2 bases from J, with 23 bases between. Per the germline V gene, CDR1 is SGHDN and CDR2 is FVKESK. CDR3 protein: CASSQGPRGRVLGNYGYTF. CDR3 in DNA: TGTGCCAGCAGCCAAGGACCGCGTGGGCGTGTGCTAGGGAACTATGGCTACACCTTC.

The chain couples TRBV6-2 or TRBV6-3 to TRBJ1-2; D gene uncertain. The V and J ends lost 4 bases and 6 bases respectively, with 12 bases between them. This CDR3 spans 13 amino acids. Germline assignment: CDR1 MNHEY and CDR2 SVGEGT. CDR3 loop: CASSSARVNGYTF. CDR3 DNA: TGTGCCAGCAGTTCGGCACGGGTGAATGGCTACACCTTC.

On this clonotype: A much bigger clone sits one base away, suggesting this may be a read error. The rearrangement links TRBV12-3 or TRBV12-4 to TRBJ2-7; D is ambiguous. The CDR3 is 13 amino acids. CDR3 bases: TGTGCCAGCAGTTCGGCAGACCCCTACGAGCTGTACTTC. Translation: CASSSADPYELYF.

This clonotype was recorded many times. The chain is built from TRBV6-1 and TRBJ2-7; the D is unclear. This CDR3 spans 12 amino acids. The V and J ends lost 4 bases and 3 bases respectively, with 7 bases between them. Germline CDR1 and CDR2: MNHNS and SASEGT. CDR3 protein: CASSAGFYEQYF. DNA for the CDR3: TGTGCCAGCAGTGCCGGTTTCTACGAGCAGTACTTC.

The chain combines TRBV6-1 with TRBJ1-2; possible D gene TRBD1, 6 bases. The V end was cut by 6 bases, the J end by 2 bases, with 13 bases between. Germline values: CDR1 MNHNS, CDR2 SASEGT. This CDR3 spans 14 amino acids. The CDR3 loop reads CASRTGAENYGYTF. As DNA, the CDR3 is TGTGCCAGCAGGACGGGGGCCGAGAACTATGGCTACACCTTC.

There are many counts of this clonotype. CDR3 bases: TGTGCCAGCAGTGAAATGGGAGCGGGAGACTCCGGGGCCAACGTCCTGACTTTC. Protein: CASSEMGAGDSGANVLTF. The chain has TRBV6-1 and TRBJ2-6, with 8 bases lining up with TRBD2. Per germline, CDR1 MNHNS and CDR2 SASEGT. J was trimmed by 4 bases and V by 2 bases; bases with no gene match: 10. The CDR3 length is 18 residues.

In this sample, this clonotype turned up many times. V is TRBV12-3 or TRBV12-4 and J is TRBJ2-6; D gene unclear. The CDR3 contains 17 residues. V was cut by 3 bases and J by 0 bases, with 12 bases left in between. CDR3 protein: CASSLTRRYSGANVLTF. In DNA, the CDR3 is TGTGCCAGCAGTTTGACAAGGAGATACTCTGGGGCCAACGTCCTGACTTTC.

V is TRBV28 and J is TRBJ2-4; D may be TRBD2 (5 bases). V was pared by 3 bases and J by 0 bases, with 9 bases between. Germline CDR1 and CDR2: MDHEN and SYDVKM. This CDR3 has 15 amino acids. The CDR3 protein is CASSLHGLAKNIQYF. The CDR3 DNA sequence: TGTGCCAGCAGTTTGCACGGACTAGCCAAAAACATTCAGTACTTC.

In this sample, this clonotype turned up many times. CDR3 in DNA: TGCAGCGTCCTCAAGGGGGAAGAGACCCAGTACTTC. This gives the protein CSVLKGEETQYF. This rearrangement joins TRBV29-1 to TRBJ2-5; a weak D match, TRBD1 (6 bases). The V gene's germline CDR1 is SQVTM and CDR2 ANQGSEA. Trimming stripped 6 bases from V and 3 bases from J, with 11 bases between. CDR3 length: 12 amino acids. Based on the CDR3 plus reference TRBV29-1 and TRBJ2-5, the full variable domain is SAVISQKPSRDICQRGTSLTIQCQVDSQVTMMFWYRQQPGQSLTLIATANQGSEATYESGFVIDKFPISRPNLTFSTLTVSNMSPEDSSIYLCSVLKGEETQYFGPGTRLLVL.

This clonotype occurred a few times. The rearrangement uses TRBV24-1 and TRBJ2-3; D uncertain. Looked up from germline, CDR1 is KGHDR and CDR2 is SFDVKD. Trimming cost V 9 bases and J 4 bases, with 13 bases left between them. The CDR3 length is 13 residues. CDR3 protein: CATRPEMADTQYF. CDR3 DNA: TGTGCCACCCGACCCGAAATGGCAGATACGCAGTATTTT.

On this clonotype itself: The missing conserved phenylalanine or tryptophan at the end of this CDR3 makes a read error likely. DNA of the CDR3: TGTGCCAGCAGTTTAGGAGGGCTAGCGGGAGATACGCAGTATTGT. This sequence encodes CASSLGGLAGDTQYC. The V call is TRBV12-3 or TRBV12-4, the J call TRBJ2-3, with 8 nucleotides matching TRBD2. With V trimmed by 1 base and J by 5 bases, 5 bases remained unmatched. The CDR3 contains 15 residues.

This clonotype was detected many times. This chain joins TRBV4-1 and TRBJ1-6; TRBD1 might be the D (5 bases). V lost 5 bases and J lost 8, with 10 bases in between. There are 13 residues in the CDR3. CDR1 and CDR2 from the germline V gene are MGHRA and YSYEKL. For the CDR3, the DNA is TGCGCCAGCAGCGGGACTTCCGATTCACCCCTCCACTTT. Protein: CASSGTSDSPLHF.

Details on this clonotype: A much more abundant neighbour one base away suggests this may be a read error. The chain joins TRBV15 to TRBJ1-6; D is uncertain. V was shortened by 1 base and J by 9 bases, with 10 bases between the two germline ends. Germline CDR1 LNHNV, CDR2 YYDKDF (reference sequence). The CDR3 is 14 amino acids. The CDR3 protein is CATSRARGGSPLHF. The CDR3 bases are TGTGCCACCAGCAGAGCTCGGGGAGGTTCACCCCTCCACTTT.

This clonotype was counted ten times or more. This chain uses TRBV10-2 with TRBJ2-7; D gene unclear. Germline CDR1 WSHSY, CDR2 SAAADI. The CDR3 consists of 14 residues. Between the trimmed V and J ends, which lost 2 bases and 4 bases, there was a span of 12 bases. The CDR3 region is CASSEGKSFYEQYF. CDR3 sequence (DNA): TGCGCCAGCAGTGAGGGAAAATCTTTTTACGAGCAGTACTTC.

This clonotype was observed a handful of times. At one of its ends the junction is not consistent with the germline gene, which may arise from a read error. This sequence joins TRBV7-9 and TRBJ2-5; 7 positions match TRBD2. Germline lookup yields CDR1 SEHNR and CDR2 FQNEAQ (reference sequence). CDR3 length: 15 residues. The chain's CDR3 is CANSLTVSGGETQYF. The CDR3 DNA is TGTGCCAACAGCTTAACGGTGTCGGGAGGTGAGACCCAGTACTTC.

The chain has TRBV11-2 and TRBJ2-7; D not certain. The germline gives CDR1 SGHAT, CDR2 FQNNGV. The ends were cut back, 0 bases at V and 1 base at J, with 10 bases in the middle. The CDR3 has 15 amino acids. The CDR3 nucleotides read TGTGCCAGCAGCTTAGACGATAGTTTTTCCTACGAGCAGTACTTC. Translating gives CASSLDDSFSYEQYF.

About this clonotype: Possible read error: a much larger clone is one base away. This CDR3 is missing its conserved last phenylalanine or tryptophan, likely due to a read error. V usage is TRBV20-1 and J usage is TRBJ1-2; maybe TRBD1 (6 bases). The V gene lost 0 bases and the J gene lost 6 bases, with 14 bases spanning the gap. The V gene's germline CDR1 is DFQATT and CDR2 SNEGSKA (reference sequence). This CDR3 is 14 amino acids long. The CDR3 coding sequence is TGCAGTGCTAGAGATCCGAGACAGGAAAATGGCTACACCTAC. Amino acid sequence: CSARDPRQENGYTY.

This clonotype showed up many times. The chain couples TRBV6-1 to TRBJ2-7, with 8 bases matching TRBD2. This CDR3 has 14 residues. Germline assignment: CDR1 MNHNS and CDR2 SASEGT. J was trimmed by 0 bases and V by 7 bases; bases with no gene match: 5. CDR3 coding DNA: TGTGCCAGCAACCCACGGGAGGGCTCCTACGAGCAGTACTTC. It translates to CASNPREGSYEQYF.

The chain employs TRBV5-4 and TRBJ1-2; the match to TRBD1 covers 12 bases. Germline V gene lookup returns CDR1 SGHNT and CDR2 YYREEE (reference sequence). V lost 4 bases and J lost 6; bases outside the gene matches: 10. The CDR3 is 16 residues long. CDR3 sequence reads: CASSTGTGGAGNGYTF. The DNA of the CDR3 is TGTGCCAGCAGCACCGGGACAGGGGGCGCGGGGAATGGCTACACCTTC.

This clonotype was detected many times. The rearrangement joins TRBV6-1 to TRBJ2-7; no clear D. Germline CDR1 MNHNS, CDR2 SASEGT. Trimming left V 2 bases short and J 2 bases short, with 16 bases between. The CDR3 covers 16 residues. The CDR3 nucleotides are TGTGCCAGCAGTGAACCAGAAGAGGCGCCCACCTACGAGCAGTACTTC. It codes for CASSEPEEAPTYEQYF.